A single sample is the source of the 32 T cell receptor beta chains below, sequenced in a study of T-cell reconstitution after alpha-beta-depleted transplantation in children. Preparation of the TCRbeta library was carried out with unique molecular identifiers. MiXCR, applied by TCRdb to the PCR reads, yields one record per CDR3 protein. Here the sample spans 450,000 to 500,000 distinct CDR3 sequences, around 12% being singletons. This material consisted of PBMCs from the stem cell graft donor, taken from the stem cell graft. These receptors were collected from a human donor who donated a stem cell graft to a child with combined immunodeficiency.

The chain uses TRBV27 and TRBJ1-6, with no clear D. Germline CDR1 is MNHEY and CDR2 is SMNVEV (reference sequence). CDR3 length: 12 residues. Trimming took 4 bases from V and 7 from J, leaving 5 bases between them. In nucleotides, the CDR3 is TGTGCCAGCAGTTGGATGAATTCACCCCTCCACTTT. This encodes CASSWMNSPLHF.

This chain joins TRBV20-1 and TRBJ1-1, with 8 bases aligning to TRBD1. Germline assignment: CDR1 DFQATT and CDR2 SNEGSKA (reference sequence). V lost 5 bases and J lost 4; bases outside the gene matches: 3. This CDR3 is built from 12 residues. CDR3 DNA sequence: TGCAGTGCTGGACAGGGCGGCACTGAAGCTTTCTTT. It translates to CSAGQGGTEAFF.

The chain recombines TRBV4-3 with TRBJ2-1, with D unclear. The germline V and J ends were trimmed by 3 bases and 4 bases, with 7 bases remaining between them. CDR1 and CDR2 (germline): LGHNA, YSLEER. This CDR3 has 13 residues. This CDR3 is CASSHREYNEQFF. The CDR3 region has the DNA TGCGCCAGCAGCCACCGAGAATACAATGAGCAGTTCTTC.

The V and J genes are TRBV18 and TRBJ2-7, with 9 bases lining up with TRBD1. CDR3 length: 15 residues. The V gene end was trimmed by 1 base and the J gene end by 2 bases; junction bases not matched to a gene: 3. CDR1 and CDR2 from the germline V gene are KGHSH and LQKENI. Here the CDR3 reads CASSPRDRGTYEQYF. The CDR3 DNA reads TGTGCCAGCTCACCACGTGACAGGGGGACCTACGAGCAGTACTTC.

The chain carries TRBV20-1 and TRBJ1-2; D possibly corresponds to TRBD1 (6 bases). The CDR3 has 13 residues. Germline assignment: CDR1 DFQATT and CDR2 SNEGSKA (reference sequence). The ends were cut back, 3 bases at V and 7 bases at J, with 15 bases in the middle. This CDR3 is CSASRDIPSGYTF. The CDR3 DNA follows: TGCAGTGCTAGCCGGGACATTCCGAGTGGCTACACCTTC.

The rearrangement uses TRBV24-1 and TRBJ2-5; tentatively, D is TRBD1 (6 bases). The V gene's germline CDR1 is KGHDR and CDR2 SFDVKD. V was pared by 6 bases and J by 4 bases, with 17 bases between. The length of the CDR3 is 15 residues. The CDR3 DNA reads as TGTGCCACCAGTATGGCAGGGGCCCCCAGAGAGACCCAGTACTTC. This translates into CATSMAGAPRETQYF.

V is TRBV12-3 or TRBV12-4 and J is TRBJ2-5, with 8 bases fitting TRBD2. Losses at the gene ends were 8 bases for V and 7 bases for J; bases not matched to a gene: 3. The CDR3 length is 11 residues. CDR3 sequence: CASAGGRTQYF. The CDR3 nucleotides are TGTGCCAGCGCGGGGGGTAGGACCCAGTACTTC.

This clonotype has a handful of counts. J is TRBJ2-1 and V is TRBV10-3; 8 bases map to TRBD1. Germline V lookup: CDR1 ENHRY, CDR2 SYGVKD. This CDR3 contains 13 residues. J was trimmed by 9 bases and V by 6 bases; bases with no gene match: 7. CDR3 sequence: CAIRDTGGTEQFF. The CDR3 DNA sequence: TGTGCCATCAGGGATACAGGGGGAACTGAGCAGTTCTTC.

V and J are TRBV3-1 and TRBJ2-3; the D gene is possibly TRBD1 (6 bases). The CDR3 consists of 14 residues. V was shortened by 3 bases and J by 1 base, with 8 bases between the two germline ends. CDR1 is LGHDT and CDR2 is YNNKEL in the germline V gene (reference sequence). The CDR3 DNA follows: TGTGCCAGCAGCCAGGGACACCGCACAGATACGCAGTATTTT. Protein sequence: CASSQGHRTDTQYF.

This clonotype has more than one count but fewer than ten. The V gene is TRBV29-1, the J gene TRBJ2-3, with 11 positions matching TRBD2. V was pared by 3 bases and J by 4 bases, with 3 bases of the junction left unmatched. This CDR3 is built from 14 residues. Germline lookup yields CDR1 SQVTM and CDR2 ANQGSEA. CDR3 residues: CSVEGTSGADTQYF. Written as DNA, the CDR3 is TGCAGCGTTGAGGGGACTAGCGGTGCAGATACGCAGTATTTT.

The V and J genes are TRBV4-2 and TRBJ2-3; 9 bases agree with TRBD2. The junction had 12 bases not matched to a gene; V was cut back by 1 base and J by 1 base. CDR1 and CDR2 from the germline V gene are LGHNA and YNFKEQ. The CDR3 runs to 19 residues. The CDR3 sequence is CASSQVGGGAAYGTDTQYF. The CDR3, as DNA: TGTGCCAGCAGCCAAGTTGGCGGGGGGGCAGCGTACGGCACAGATACGCAGTATTTT.

In this sample, this clonotype turned up a few times. V gene TRBV13 combines with J gene TRBJ1-1; 7 bases map to TRBD1. V was pared by 5 bases and J by 1 base, with 4 bases of the junction left unmatched. The CDR3 is 14 amino acids. Germline values: CDR1 PRHDT, CDR2 FYEKMQ (reference sequence). CDR3 region: CASSQDRRNTEAFF. The CDR3 DNA follows: TGTGCCAGCAGCCAGGACAGGAGGAACACTGAAGCTTTCTTT.

This chain joins TRBV29-1 and TRBJ1-1; D possibly corresponds to TRBD1 (5 bases). In germline, CDR1 is SQVTM, CDR2 ANQGSEA. The CDR3 extends over 12 amino acids. With 6 bases removed from V and 1 base from J, the gap between germline ends came to 9 bases. The CDR3 coding sequence is TGCAGCGTGGGCAGGGCGAACACTGAAGCTTTCTTT. It is translated as CSVGRANTEAFF.

In this sample, this clonotype turned up a few times. J is TRBJ2-5 and V is TRBV12-3 or TRBV12-4, with D possibly TRBD1 on 6 matching bases. The CDR3 is 15 amino acids. V shed 7 bases and J shed 2 bases, with 17 bases lying between them. CDR3 residues: CASTQGRGIQETQYF. Written as DNA, the CDR3 is TGTGCCAGCACCCAGGGCAGGGGCATACAAGAGACCCAGTACTTC.

The V gene is TRBV12-3 or TRBV12-4, the J gene TRBJ2-7; 8 bases line up with TRBD1. The V and J ends lost 7 bases and 8 bases, in that order; junction bases with no gene match: 13. This CDR3 comprises 14 residues. As DNA, the CDR3 is TGTGCCAGCACCCCGGATCCGGGACAGGCGAAGCAGTACTTC. Its protein product is CASTPDPGQAKQYF.

In its sample, this clonotype was seen many times. The chain links TRBV9 to TRBJ2-1; D is possibly TRBD2 (5 bases). Trimming left V 6 bases short and J 8 bases short, with 15 bases between. The CDR3 length is 13 residues. CDR1 SGDLS and CDR2 YYNGEE come from the germline V gene. This chain's CDR3 is CASIQPNGDEQFF. Here the CDR3 DNA reads TGTGCCAGCATCCAGCCTAACGGGGATGAGCAGTTCTTC. Filled out from reference TRBV9 and TRBJ2-1, the complete variable domain reads DSGVTQTPKHLITATGQRVTLRCSPRSGDLSVYWYQQSLDQGLQFLIQYYNGEERAKGNILERFSAQQFPDLHSELNLSSLELGDSALYFCASIQPNGDEQFFGPGTRLTVL.

The chain couples TRBV6-2 or TRBV6-3 to TRBJ2-4; D may be TRBD1 or TRBD2 (6 bases each). V lost 8 bases and J 7 bases, leaving 21 bases between the germline ends. From germline, CDR1 is MNHEY and CDR2 SVGEGT. There are 15 residues in the CDR3. The DNA for the CDR3 is TGTGCCAGCTCCCCCGTCCCAGGGGACTTGAACATTCAGTACTTC. Its protein is CASSPVPGDLNIQYF.

This clonotype was counted only a few times. The chain joins TRBV5-1 to TRBJ2-3; D ambiguous. Looked up from germline, CDR1 is SGHRS and CDR2 is YFSETQ. The CDR3 sequence is 14 residues long. V shed 2 bases and J shed 2 bases, with 9 bases lying between them. This chain's CDR3 is CASSLEAFTDTQYF. The CDR3 DNA is TGCGCCAGCAGCTTAGAAGCGTTCACAGATACGCAGTATTTT.

This clonotype was counted a single time. At one boundary the junction diverges from the germline segment, which might be a read error. The V and J genes are TRBV10-3 and TRBJ2-3; TRBD1 agrees at 9 bases. The CDR3 covers 16 residues. Germline values: CDR1 ENHRY, CDR2 SYGVKD. CDR3 DNA sequence: TGTGCCATCAGTGAGTCTGGGACAGGGTTACGGGATACGCGGTATTTT. Translating gives CAISESGTGLRDTRYF.

This clonotype was detected ten times or more. V gene TRBV20-1 combines with J gene TRBJ2-5; 10 nucleotides line up with TRBD2. The germline CDR1 and CDR2 sequences are DFQATT and SNEGSKA (reference sequence). This CDR3 has 17 residues. V lost 2 bases and J lost 2; bases outside the gene matches: 11. CDR3 DNA: TGCAGTGCTAGACCTCCAAATTTAGCGGGGGGACAAGAGACCCAGTACTTC. Its protein is CSARPPNLAGGQETQYF.

This clonotype was observed many times. The chain recombines TRBV12-3 or TRBV12-4 with TRBJ2-2, with D possibly being TRBD1 (5 bases). The V gene lost 1 base and the J gene lost 6 bases, with 15 bases spanning the gap. The CDR3 spans 16 residues. For the CDR3, the DNA is TGTGCCAGCAGTTTAGAGGGGCCGAGAGATTCCGGGGAGCTGTTTTTT. Its translation: CASSLEGPRDSGELFF.

The genes are TRBV7-9 and TRBJ2-5, with 8 bases lining up with TRBD1. Per germline, CDR1 SEHNR and CDR2 FQNEAQ (reference sequence). The CDR3 is 15 amino acids. V dropped 3 bases and J dropped 6; count of bases not matched to a gene: 9. The CDR3 is CASSFVGQGTQTQYF. The CDR3 DNA is TGTGCCAGCAGCTTTGTCGGACAGGGCACACAGACCCAGTACTTC.

The sample holds a few counts of this clonotype. The CDR3 sequence is CSAGPGRDVDEQYF. CDR3 bases: TGCAGTGCCGGACCAGGCAGGGACGTCGACGAGCAGTACTTC. This rearrangement joins TRBV20-1 to TRBJ2-7; the D gene could be TRBD1 or TRBD2 (5 bases each). There are 14 residues in the CDR3. Germline V lookup: CDR1 DFQATT, CDR2 SNEGSKA (reference sequence). V lost 6 bases and J 5 bases, leaving 20 bases between the germline ends.

This sequence joins TRBV24-1 and TRBJ2-3; possibly TRBD1 for D (6 bases). V was shortened by 4 bases and J by 0 bases, with 13 bases between the two germline ends. This CDR3 comprises 16 residues. CDR1 KGHDR and CDR2 SFDVKD come from the germline V gene. In DNA, the CDR3 is TGTGCCACCAGTGACCAAGGTAGGGGGAGCACAGATACGCAGTATTTT. Protein sequence: CATSDQGRGSTDTQYF.

This clonotype has only a few counts. V usage is TRBV5-1 and J usage is TRBJ2-1; 8 bases line up with TRBD2. The CDR3 extends over 15 amino acids. The V segment lost 0 bases and the J segment 4 bases; nucleotides outside the gene matches: 3. Germline CDR1 SGHRS, CDR2 YFSETQ. The CDR3 region has the DNA TGCGCCAGCAGCTTGGGGACTAGCCCGTACAATGAGCAGTTCTTC. Its translation is CASSLGTSPYNEQFF.

The chain joins TRBV4-2 to TRBJ1-1; tentatively, D is TRBD1 (6 bases). This CDR3 has 20 residues. Per the germline V gene, CDR1 is LGHNA and CDR2 is YNFKEQ. Trimming took off 0 bases at V and 0 bases at J, with 23 bases between the two ends. CDR3 DNA sequence: TGTGCCAGCAGCCAAGATTGGGGGCGGGGGGCTTGGGTTTTGAACACTGAAGCTTTCTTT. As protein: CASSQDWGRGAWVLNTEAFF.

The chain combines TRBV5-1 with TRBJ2-4; D gene unclear. CDR1 SGHRS and CDR2 YFSETQ come from the germline V gene. This CDR3 has 16 residues. Between the trimmed V and J ends, which lost 0 bases and 0 bases, there was a span of 10 bases. The CDR3 loop is CASSLGTPLAKNIQYF. CDR3 nucleotides: TGCGCCAGCAGCTTGGGGACGCCTCTAGCCAAAAACATTCAGTACTTC.

This clonotype was recorded at least ten times. The chain is built from TRBV12-3 or TRBV12-4 and TRBJ2-2, with TRBD1 matching over 10 bases. The CDR3 spans 15 residues. With V trimmed by 6 bases and J by 9 bases, 10 bases remained unmatched. CDR3 sequence reads: CASSPGTGDPWELFF. The CDR3 DNA sequence: TGTGCCAGCAGCCCCGGGACAGGGGACCCCTGGGAGCTGTTTTTT.

This clonotype was counted many times. The chain employs TRBV12-3 or TRBV12-4 and TRBJ1-3; D remains unclear. V was trimmed by 6 bases and J by 1 base, leaving 10 bases between them. This CDR3 is built from 14 residues. DNA of the CDR3: TGTGCCAGCAGCGCTACCTTTTCTGGAAACACCATATATTTT. Translating gives CASSATFSGNTIYF.

The chain is built from TRBV7-2 and TRBJ1-5; 7 bases are a match to TRBD1. The CDR3 has 15 amino acids. Per germline, CDR1 SGHTA and CDR2 FQGNSA. Unmatched junction bases numbered 8, after V lost 3 bases and J lost 6 bases. CDR3 coding DNA: TGTGCCAGCAGCTTCGTAGGGGGCTTTGTTCAGCCCCAGCATTTT. This gives the protein CASSFVGGFVQPQHF.

In its sample, this clonotype was seen a few times. The CDR3 is CASSLAQGLDGYTF. The CDR3 coding sequence is TGTGCCAGCAGTTTAGCGCAGGGGTTGGATGGCTACACCTTC. The rearrangement joins TRBV12-3 or TRBV12-4 to TRBJ1-2; possibly TRBD1 for D (6 bases). V dropped 0 bases and J dropped 6 bases, with 11 bases sitting between them. This CDR3 comprises 14 residues.

V and J are TRBV10-3 and TRBJ2-7; 10 bases are a match to TRBD1. The V segment lost 3 bases and the J segment 5 bases; nucleotides outside the gene matches: 1. Per germline, CDR1 ENHRY and CDR2 SYGVKD. The CDR3 runs to 13 residues. Here the CDR3 reads CAISEGQGDEQYF. The CDR3 nucleotides are TGTGCCATCAGTGAAGGACAGGGGGACGAGCAGTACTTC.